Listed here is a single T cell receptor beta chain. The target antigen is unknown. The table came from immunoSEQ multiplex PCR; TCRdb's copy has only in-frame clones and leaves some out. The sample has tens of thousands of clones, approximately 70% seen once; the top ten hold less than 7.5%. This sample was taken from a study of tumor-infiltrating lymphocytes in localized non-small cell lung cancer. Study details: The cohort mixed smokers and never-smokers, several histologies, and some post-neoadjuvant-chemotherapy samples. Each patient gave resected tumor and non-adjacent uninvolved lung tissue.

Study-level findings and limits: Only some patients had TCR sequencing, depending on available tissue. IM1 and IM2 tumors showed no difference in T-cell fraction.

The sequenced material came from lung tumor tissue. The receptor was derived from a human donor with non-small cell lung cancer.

The CDR3 nucleotides are TGTGCCAGCAGTCCGACTGCGCAGCCTAATTCACCCCTCCACTTT. It yields the protein CASSPTAQPNSPLHF. The chain carries TRBV27 and TRBJ1-6; D is unresolved. CDR1 and CDR2 from the germline V gene are MNHEY and SMNVEV (reference sequence). This CDR3 region has 15 residues. Between the trimmed V and J ends, which lost 5 bases and 6 bases, there was a span of 14 bases.